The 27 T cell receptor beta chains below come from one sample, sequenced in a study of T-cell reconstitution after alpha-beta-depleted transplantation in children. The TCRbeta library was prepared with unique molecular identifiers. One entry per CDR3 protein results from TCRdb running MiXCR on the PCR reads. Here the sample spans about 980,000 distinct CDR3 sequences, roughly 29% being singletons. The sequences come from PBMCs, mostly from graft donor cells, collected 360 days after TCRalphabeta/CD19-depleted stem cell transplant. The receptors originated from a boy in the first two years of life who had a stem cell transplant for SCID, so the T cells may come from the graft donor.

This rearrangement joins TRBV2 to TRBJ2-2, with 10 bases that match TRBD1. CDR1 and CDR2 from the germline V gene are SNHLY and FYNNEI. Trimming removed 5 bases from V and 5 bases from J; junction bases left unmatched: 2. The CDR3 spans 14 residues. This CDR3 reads CASSKDRGTGELFF. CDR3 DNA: TGTGCCAGCAGTAAGGACAGGGGGACCGGGGAGCTGTTTTTT.

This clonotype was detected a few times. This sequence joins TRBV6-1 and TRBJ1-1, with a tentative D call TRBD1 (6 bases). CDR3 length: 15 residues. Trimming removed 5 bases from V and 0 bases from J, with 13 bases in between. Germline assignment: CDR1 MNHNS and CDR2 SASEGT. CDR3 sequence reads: CASSRQATMNTEAFF. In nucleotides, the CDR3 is TGTGCCAGCAGTCGACAGGCGACTATGAACACTGAAGCTTTCTTT.

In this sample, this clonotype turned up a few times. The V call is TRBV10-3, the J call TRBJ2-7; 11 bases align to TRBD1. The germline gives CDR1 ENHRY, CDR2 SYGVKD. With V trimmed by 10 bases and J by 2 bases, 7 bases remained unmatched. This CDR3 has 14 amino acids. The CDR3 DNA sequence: TGTGCCACCGCTACGGGACAGGGGGCCTACGAGCAGTACTTC. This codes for CATATGQGAYEQYF.

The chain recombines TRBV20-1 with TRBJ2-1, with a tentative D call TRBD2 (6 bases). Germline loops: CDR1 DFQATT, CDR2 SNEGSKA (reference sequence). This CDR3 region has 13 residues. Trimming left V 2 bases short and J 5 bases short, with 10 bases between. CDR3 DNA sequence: TGCAGTGCTAGAATCGGGACTCACAATGAGCAGTTCTTC. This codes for CSARIGTHNEQFF.

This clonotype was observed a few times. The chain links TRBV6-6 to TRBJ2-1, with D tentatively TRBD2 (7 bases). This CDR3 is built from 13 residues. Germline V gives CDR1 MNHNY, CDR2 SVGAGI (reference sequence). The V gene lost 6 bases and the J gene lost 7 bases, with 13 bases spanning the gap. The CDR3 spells CASSGGPGNEQFF. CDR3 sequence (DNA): TGTGCCAGCAGCGGGGGGCCCGGGAATGAGCAGTTCTTC.

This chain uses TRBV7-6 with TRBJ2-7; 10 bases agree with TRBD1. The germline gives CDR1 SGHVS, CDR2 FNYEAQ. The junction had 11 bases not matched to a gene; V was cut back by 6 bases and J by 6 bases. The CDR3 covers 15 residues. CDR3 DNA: TGTGCCAGCAGTCCTGCCGGGACAGGGGTGGGCGAGCAGTACTTC. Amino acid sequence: CASSPAGTGVGEQYF.

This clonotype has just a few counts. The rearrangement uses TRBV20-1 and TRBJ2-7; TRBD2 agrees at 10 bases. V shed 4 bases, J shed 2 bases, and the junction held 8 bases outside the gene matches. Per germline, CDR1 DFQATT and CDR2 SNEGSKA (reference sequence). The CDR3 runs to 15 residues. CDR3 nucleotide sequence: TGCAGTGCTAACTACATAGCGGGAGGCCCCTACGAGCAGTACTTC. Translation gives CSANYIAGGPYEQYF.

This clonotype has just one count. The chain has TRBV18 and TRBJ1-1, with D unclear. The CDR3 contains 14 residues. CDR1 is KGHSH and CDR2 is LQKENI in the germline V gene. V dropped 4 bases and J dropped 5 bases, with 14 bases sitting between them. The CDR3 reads CASSRGKGKTEAFF. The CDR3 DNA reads TGTGCCAGCTCACGAGGTAAGGGAAAGACTGAAGCTTTCTTT.

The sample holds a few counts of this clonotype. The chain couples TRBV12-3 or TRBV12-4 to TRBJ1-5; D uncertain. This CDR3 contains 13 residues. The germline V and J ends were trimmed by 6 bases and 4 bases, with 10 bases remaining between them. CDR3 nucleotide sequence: TGTGCCAGCAGGCCGAGGTCAAATCAGCCCCAGCATTTT. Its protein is CASRPRSNQPQHF.

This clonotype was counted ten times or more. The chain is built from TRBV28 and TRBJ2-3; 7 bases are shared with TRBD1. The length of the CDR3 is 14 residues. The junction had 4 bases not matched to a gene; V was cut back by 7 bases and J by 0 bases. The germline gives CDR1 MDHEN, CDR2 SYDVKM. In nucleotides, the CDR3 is TGTGCCAGCACAGGGGGTACTAGCACAGATACGCAGTATTTT. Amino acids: CASTGGTSTDTQYF. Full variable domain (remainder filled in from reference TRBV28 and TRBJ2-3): DVKVTQSSRYLVKRTGEKVFLECVQDMDHENMFWYRQDPGLGLRLIYFSYDVKMKEKGDIPEGYSVSREKKERFSLILESASTNQTSMYLCASTGGTSTDTQYFGPGTRLTVL.

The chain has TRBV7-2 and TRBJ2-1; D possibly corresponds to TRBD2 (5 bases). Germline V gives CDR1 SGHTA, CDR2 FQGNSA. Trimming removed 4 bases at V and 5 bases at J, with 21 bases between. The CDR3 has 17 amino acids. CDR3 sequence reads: CASSSHAQTIFHNEQFF. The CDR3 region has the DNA TGTGCCAGCAGCTCTCATGCACAGACTATCTTCCACAATGAGCAGTTCTTC.

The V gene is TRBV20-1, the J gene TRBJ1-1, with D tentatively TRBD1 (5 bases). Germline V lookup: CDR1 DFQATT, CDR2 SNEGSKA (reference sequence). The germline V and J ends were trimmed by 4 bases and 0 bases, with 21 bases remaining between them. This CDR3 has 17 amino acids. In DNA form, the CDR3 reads TGCAGTGCTACCTCCAGGGAGAGTCGGTGGATGAACACTGAAGCTTTCTTT. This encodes CSATSRESRWMNTEAFF.

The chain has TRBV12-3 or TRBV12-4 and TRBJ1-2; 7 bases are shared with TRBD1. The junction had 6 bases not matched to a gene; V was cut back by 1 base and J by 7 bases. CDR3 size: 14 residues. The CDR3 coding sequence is TGTGCCAGCAGTTTAGTTGGACAGGAGGGTGGCTACACCTTC. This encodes CASSLVGQEGGYTF.

CDR3 sequence (DNA): TGTGCCAGCACCCGACAGGGAGGATCTTACGAGCAGTACTTC. It is translated as CASTRQGGSYEQYF. The rearrangement links TRBV28 to TRBJ2-7; the D gene is possibly TRBD1 (7 bases). The length of the CDR3 is 14 residues. Trimming pared 7 bases from V and 4 bases from J, leaving 17 bases between. CDR1 is MDHEN and CDR2 is SYDVKM in the germline V gene.

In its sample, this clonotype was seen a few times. The CDR3 coding sequence is TGCAGTGCTAGTCGTAGCGGGGGGGGCACAGATACGCAGTATTTT. Encoded protein: CSASRSGGGTDTQYF. The rearrangement joins TRBV20-1 to TRBJ2-3; 11 nucleotides line up with TRBD2. The trim removed 3 bases at V and 1 base at J, leaving 3 bases unmatched. The CDR3 runs to 15 residues. Germline V gene data show CDR1 as DFQATT and CDR2 as SNEGSKA (reference sequence).

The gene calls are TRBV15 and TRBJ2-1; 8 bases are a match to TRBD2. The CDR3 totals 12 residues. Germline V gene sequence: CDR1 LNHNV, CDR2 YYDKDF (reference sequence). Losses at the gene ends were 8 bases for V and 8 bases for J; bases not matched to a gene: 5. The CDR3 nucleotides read TGTGCCACCCGGGGGGGCCGATATGAGCAGTTCTTC. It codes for CATRGGRYEQFF.

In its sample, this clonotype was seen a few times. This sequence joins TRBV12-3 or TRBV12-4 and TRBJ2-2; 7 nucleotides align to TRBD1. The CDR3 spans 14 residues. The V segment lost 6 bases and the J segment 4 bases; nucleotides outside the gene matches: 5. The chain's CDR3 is CASRGDRITGELFF. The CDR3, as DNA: TGTGCCAGCAGGGGGGACAGAATCACCGGGGAGCTGTTTTTT.

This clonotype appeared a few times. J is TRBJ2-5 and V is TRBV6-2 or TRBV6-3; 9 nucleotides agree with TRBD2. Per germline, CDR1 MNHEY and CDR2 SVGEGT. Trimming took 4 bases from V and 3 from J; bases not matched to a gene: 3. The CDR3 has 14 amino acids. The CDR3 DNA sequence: TGTGCCAGCAGTTCACGGACTAGCGAAGAGACCCAGTACTTC. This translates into CASSSRTSEETQYF.

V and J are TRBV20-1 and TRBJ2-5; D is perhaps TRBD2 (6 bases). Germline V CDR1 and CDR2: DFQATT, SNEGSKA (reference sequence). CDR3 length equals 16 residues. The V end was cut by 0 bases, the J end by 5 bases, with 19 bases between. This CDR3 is CSAREGTGTGGETQYF. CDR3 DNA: TGCAGTGCTAGAGAAGGAACCGGGACTGGAGGGGAGACCCAGTACTTC.

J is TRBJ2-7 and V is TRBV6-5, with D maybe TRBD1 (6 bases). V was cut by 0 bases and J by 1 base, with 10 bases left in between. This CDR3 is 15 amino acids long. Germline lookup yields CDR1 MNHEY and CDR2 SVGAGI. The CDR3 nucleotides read TGTGCCAGCAGTTACTCTCCAGGGGTATCCTACGAGCAGTACTTC. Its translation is CASSYSPGVSYEQYF.

CDR3 coding DNA: TGTGCCATCAGTGAACCGGCCGGGACAAATGACGGCACTGAAGCTTTCTTT. Its protein product is CAISEPAGTNDGTEAFF. This chain links TRBV10-3 with TRBJ1-1; perhaps TRBD1 as D (6 bases). The CDR3 loop spans 17 amino acids. Germline V gene data show CDR1 as ENHRY and CDR2 as SYGVKD. Deletions cut 3 bases from V and 4 bases from J, with 21 bases between.

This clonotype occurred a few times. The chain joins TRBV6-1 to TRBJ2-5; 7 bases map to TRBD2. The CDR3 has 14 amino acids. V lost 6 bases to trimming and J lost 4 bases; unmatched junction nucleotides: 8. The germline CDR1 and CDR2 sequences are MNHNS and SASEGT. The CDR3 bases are TGTGCCAGCAGCACCAGCGGGACCCGAGAGACCCAGTACTTC. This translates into CASSTSGTRETQYF.

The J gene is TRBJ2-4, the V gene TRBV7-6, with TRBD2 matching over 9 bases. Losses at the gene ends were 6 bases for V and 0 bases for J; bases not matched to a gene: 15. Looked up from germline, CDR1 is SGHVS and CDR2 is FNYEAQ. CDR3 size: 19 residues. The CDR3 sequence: CASSSLPPPSGAAKNIQYF. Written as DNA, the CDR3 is TGTGCCAGCAGTTCCCTCCCTCCCCCTAGCGGGGCAGCCAAAAACATTCAGTACTTC. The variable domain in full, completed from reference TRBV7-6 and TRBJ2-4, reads GAGVSQSPRYKVTKRGQDVALRCDPISGHVSLYWYRQALGQGPEFLTYFNYEAQQDKSGLPNDRFSAERPEGSISTLTIQRTEQRDSAMYRCASSSLPPPSGAAKNIQYFGAGTRLSVL.

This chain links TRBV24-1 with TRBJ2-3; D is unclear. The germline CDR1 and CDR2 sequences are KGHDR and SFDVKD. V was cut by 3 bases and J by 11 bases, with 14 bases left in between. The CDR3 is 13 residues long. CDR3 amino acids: CATSDPPARRQYF. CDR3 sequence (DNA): TGTGCCACCAGTGATCCGCCAGCTCGAAGGCAGTATTTT.

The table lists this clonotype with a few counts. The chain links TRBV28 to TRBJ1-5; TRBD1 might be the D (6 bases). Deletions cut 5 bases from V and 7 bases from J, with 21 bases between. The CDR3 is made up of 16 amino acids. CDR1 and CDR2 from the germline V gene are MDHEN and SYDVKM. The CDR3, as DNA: TGTGCCAGCAGTCTCTTAGGGGGGGGGAGAGAACAGCCCCAGCATTTT. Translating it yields CASSLLGGGREQPQHF.

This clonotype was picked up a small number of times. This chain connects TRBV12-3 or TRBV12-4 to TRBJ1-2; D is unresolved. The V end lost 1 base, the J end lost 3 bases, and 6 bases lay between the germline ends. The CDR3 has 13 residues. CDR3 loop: CASSLVGYYGYTF. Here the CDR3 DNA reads TGTGCCAGCAGTTTAGTGGGTTACTATGGCTACACCTTC.

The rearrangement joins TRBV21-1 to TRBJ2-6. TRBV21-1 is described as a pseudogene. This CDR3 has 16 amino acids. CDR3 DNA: TGTGCCAGCAGTACACGGAGTTACTCTGGGGCCAACGTCCTGACTTTC. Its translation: CASSTRSYSGANVLTF.